The next 18 T cell receptor beta chains were all read from a single sample in a study of blood T cell repertoires in COVID-19. Measured with immunoSEQ multiplex PCR; TCRdb has only the in-frame clones, and not every one. The table records roughly 65,000 clones, 90% of them present only once. The sequencing sample was made of peripheral blood. All receptors derive from a man aged 55 to 69 with acute or convalescent COVID-19.

This rearrangement joins TRBV5-3 to TRBJ2-4; possibly TRBD2 for D (5 bases). TRBV5-3 is assigned to the ORF class and has an uncertain function. Deletions cut 2 bases from V and 3 bases from J, with 12 bases between. This CDR3 is built from 15 residues. Here the CDR3 DNA reads TGTGCCAGAAGCTTTAAGGTGGAGGACAAAAACATTCAGTACTTC. It yields the protein CARSFKVEDKNIQYF.

The gene calls are TRBV11-1 and TRBJ1-1, with 7 bases lining up with TRBD1. The junction had 13 bases not matched to a gene; V was cut back by 4 bases and J by 5 bases. The CDR3 runs 16 residues. Germline lookup yields CDR1 SGHAT and CDR2 FQDESV (reference sequence). The CDR3 sequence is CASSSYPQGSGTEAFF. The DNA of the CDR3 is TGTGCCAGCAGCTCGTATCCACAGGGGTCGGGGACTGAAGCTTTCTTT.

This rearrangement joins TRBV5-1 to TRBJ1-2; the D gene is possibly TRBD1 (5 bases). CDR3 size: 15 residues. V lost 5 bases to trimming and J lost 4 bases, with 18 bases between them. CDR1 is SGHRS and CDR2 is YFSETQ in the germline V gene. CDR3 loop: CASSPGTQTIYGYTF. For the CDR3, the DNA is TGCGCCAGCAGTCCAGGGACTCAAACCATCTATGGCTACACCTTC.

This chain links TRBV6-5 with TRBJ2-5; TRBD2 is a possible D gene (6 bases). Germline CDR1 and CDR2: MNHEY and SVGAGI. The V end lost 6 bases, the J end lost 5 bases, and 19 bases lay between the germline ends. CDR3 length equals 15 residues. The CDR3 is CASRAWRAEGETQYF. As DNA, the CDR3 is TGTGCCAGCAGGGCCTGGCGGGCGGAGGGGGAGACCCAGTACTTC.

The chain combines TRBV12-3 or TRBV12-4 with TRBJ2-3; D is uncertain. Trimming removed 7 bases from V and 5 bases from J, with 7 bases in between. This CDR3 is built from 11 residues. Here the CDR3 reads CASTNGDTQYF. Written as DNA, the CDR3 is TGTGCCAGCACCAACGGAGATACGCAGTATTTT.

The gene calls are TRBV19 and TRBJ1-1, with 10 bases that match TRBD1. Germline CDR1 LNHDA, CDR2 SQIVND (reference sequence). The CDR3 totals 17 residues. Germline trimming cut 4 bases from V and 1 base from J; bases unmatched to any gene: 9. The CDR3 is CASSNRQGASGNTEAFF. For the CDR3, the DNA is TGTGCCAGTAGTAATAGACAGGGGGCATCCGGGAACACTGAAGCTTTCTTT.

The J gene is TRBJ2-6, the V gene TRBV5-1; maybe TRBD2 (5 bases). CDR3 length equals 16 residues. Per germline, CDR1 SGHRS and CDR2 YFSETQ. V was clipped by 2 bases and J by 3 bases, with 12 bases between them. The CDR3 here is CASSFSRGGGANVLTF. As DNA, the CDR3 is TGCGCCAGCAGCTTTAGCCGGGGTGGTGGGGCCAACGTCCTGACTTTC.

This clone showed up just once. This chain links TRBV13 with TRBJ2-2; D remains unclear. The V gene lost 0 bases and the J gene lost 9 bases, with 5 bases spanning the gap. CDR3 size: 12 residues. Germline V gene data show CDR1 as PRHDT and CDR2 as FYEKMQ (reference sequence). The CDR3 sequence: CASSLGIRELFF. The DNA of the CDR3 is TGTGCCAGCAGCTTAGGCATTCGGGAGCTGTTTTTT.

This clone is a singleton in its sample. V and J are TRBV18 and TRBJ1-6, with a possible D match to TRBD1 (6 bases). This CDR3 has 14 amino acids. Germline CDR1 and CDR2: KGHSH and LQKENI. Trimming shortened V by 3 bases and J by 7 bases, and 10 bases separated the two germline ends. CDR3 protein: CASSPLQGNSPLHF. For the CDR3, the DNA is TGTGCCAGCTCACCTCTTCAGGGGAATTCACCCCTCCACTTT.

The V gene is TRBV5-1, the J gene TRBJ1-2; 8 bases match TRBD1. After removal of 5 bases from V and 4 bases from J, the junction contained 7 bases not matched to a gene. Per the germline V gene, CDR1 is SGHRS and CDR2 is YFSETQ. CDR3 size: 14 residues. In nucleotides, the CDR3 is TGCGCCAGCAGTAATCCGACAGGGGTCTATGGCTACACCTTC. Translation gives CASSNPTGVYGYTF.

The chain couples TRBV2 to TRBJ2-2; the match to TRBD1 covers 9 bases. The CDR3 length is 15 residues. The junction had 2 bases not matched to a gene; V was cut back by 5 bases and J by 1 base. In germline, CDR1 is SNHLY, CDR2 FYNNEI. The CDR3 sequence is CASSRTGENTGELFF. The CDR3 DNA follows: TGTGCCAGCAGTAGGACAGGGGAGAACACCGGGGAGCTGTTTTTT.

Concerning this clone itself: Other DNA sequences in this specimen translate into the identical CDR3. This sequence joins TRBV7-9 and TRBJ1-3; D ambiguous. The CDR3 is 14 residues long. Germline V gene sequence: CDR1 SEHNR, CDR2 FQNEAQ (reference sequence). The germline V and J ends were trimmed by 5 bases and 1 base, with 9 bases remaining between them. The CDR3 DNA is TGTGCCAGCAGCCAAGGAGGGTCTGGAAACACCATATATTTT. It translates to CASSQGGSGNTIYF.

The genes are TRBV29-1 and TRBJ2-3; a weak D match, TRBD2 (6 bases). Trimming stripped 6 bases from V and 1 base from J, with 8 bases between. This CDR3 spans 12 amino acids. CDR1 and CDR2 from the germline V gene are SQVTM and ANQGSEA. This CDR3 reads CSVGGGTDTQYF. The CDR3 bases are TGCAGCGTCGGAGGGGGCACAGATACGCAGTATTTT.

The chain combines TRBV11-2 with TRBJ1-1; TRBD1 matches at 7 bases. With V trimmed by 6 bases and J by 1 base, 8 bases remained unmatched. The CDR3 runs 15 residues. CDR1 and CDR2 from the germline V gene are SGHAT and FQNNGV. The CDR3 region has the DNA TGTGCCAGCAGTCGACCCGGGACAGAGAACACTGAAGCTTTCTTT. Its protein product is CASSRPGTENTEAFF. The full variable domain, completed using reference TRBV11-2 and TRBJ1-1, is EAGVAQSPRYKIIEKRQSVAFWCNPISGHATLYWYQQILGQGPKLLIQFQNNGVVDDSQLPKDRFSAERLKGVDSTLKIQPAKLEDSAVYLCASSRPGTENTEAFFGQGTRLTVV.

The gene calls are TRBV6-2 or TRBV6-3 and TRBJ1-2, with D possibly being TRBD1 (6 bases). V lost 0 bases to trimming and J lost 13 bases, with 24 bases between them. Per the germline V gene, CDR1 is MNHEY and CDR2 is SVGEGT. The CDR3 loop spans 16 amino acids. CDR3 in amino acids: CASSYSRGTHFSSVTF. As DNA, the CDR3 is TGTGCCAGCAGTTACTCGAGGGGGACACATTTCTCTTCAGTCACCTTC.

J is TRBJ1-6 and V is TRBV5-1; 7 nucleotides line up with TRBD1. The CDR3 covers 15 residues. CDR1 is SGHRS and CDR2 is YFSETQ in the germline V gene. J gave up 6 bases and V 4 bases, and 7 bases lay outside the gene matches. The CDR3 loop reads CASSPTGDINSPLHF. The CDR3 region has the DNA TGCGCCAGCAGCCCCACAGGGGATATTAATTCACCCCTCCACTTT.

CDR3 amino acids: CASSQDPPLGRAANEKLFF. The CDR3 DNA is TGTGCCAGCAGCCAAGATCCCCCCTTGGGGAGGGCGGCTAATGAAAAACTGTTTTTT. J is TRBJ1-4 and V is TRBV14; D not resolved. This CDR3 has 19 residues. Trimming left V 0 bases short and J 3 bases short, with 20 bases between. The germline V gene has CDR1 SGHDN and CDR2 FVKESK.

The V gene is TRBV5-1, the J gene TRBJ2-1, with 9 positions matching TRBD1. This CDR3 has 13 residues. CDR1 is SGHRS and CDR2 is YFSETQ in the germline V gene. Trimming at V came to 4 bases and at J to 9 bases, leaving 5 bases not matched to a gene. CDR3 loop: CASSVLQGAEQFF. The CDR3 DNA is TGCGCCAGCAGCGTACTACAGGGGGCTGAGCAGTTCTTC.